The rows below give T cell receptor beta chains drawn from one sample of a study of T cells after yellow fever vaccination. Using its own MiXCR run on the 5' RACE reads, TCRdb lists one record per CDR3 protein. The table lists approximately 70,000 distinct CDR3 sequences, more than 5.5% of them singletons, with roughly 28% in the top ten. Specimen: CD8+ T cells sorted from PBMCs, collected about 10 days after the first yellow fever vaccination. These receptors all come from a man aged 18 to 30 who received the YFV17D yellow fever vaccine. Each CDR3 is given with its conserved first and last residue. A D gene is named only where the DNA matches it firmly. For some rows the clone size is stated as once, few or many, or as a class when expanded; others skip it.

v_call	j_call	clone_size	cdr3_length	d_call	cdr3_aa	cdr3_nt
TRBV12-3/TRBV12-4	TRBJ1-5	-	14	-	CASSLGGGMMPQHF	TGTGCCAGCAGCCTGGGGGGCGGGATGATGCCCCAGCATTTT
TRBV4-1	TRBJ2-1	many	15	-	CASSQALSSYNEQFF	TGCGCCAGCAGCCAAGCTTTGAGCTCCTACAATGAGCAGTTCTTC
TRBV7-2	TRBJ2-3	-	14	-	CASRPVSGSDTQYF	TGTGCCAGCAGGCCCGTCTCCGGGTCAGATACGCAGTATTTT
TRBV12-3/TRBV12-4	TRBJ2-3	few	14	TRBD2	CATPTSAYTDTQYF	TGTGCCACCCCGACTAGCGCCTACACAGATACGCAGTATTTT
TRBV3-1	TRBJ2-3	-	16	-	CASSQMGVEVVDTQYF	TGTGCCAGCAGCCAGATGGGGGTAGAGGTGGTAGATACGCAGTATTTT
TRBV7-2	TRBJ2-2	many	21	-	CASSLAPLGHRVLTNTGELFF	TGTGCCAGCAGCTTAGCTCCACTCGGTCACAGGGTACTAACTAACACCGGGGAGCTGTTTTTT
TRBV5-6	TRBJ2-7	-	13	TRBD1	CASRTGYSYEQYF	TGTGCCAGCAGGACAGGGTATTCCTACGAGCAGTACTTC
TRBV5-1	TRBJ1-1	many	15	-	CASSTSGAVNTEAFF	TGCGCCAGCAGTACCTCTGGGGCCGTTAACACTGAAGCTTTCTTT
TRBV7-3	TRBJ1-2	many	11	-	CASSFQYGYTF	TGTGCCAGCAGCTTCCAGTATGGCTACACCTTC
TRBV27	TRBJ1-5	many	14	-	CASSFPGADQPQHF	TGTGCCAGCAGTTTCCCAGGGGCCGATCAGCCCCAGCATTTT
TRBV5-1	TRBJ2-5	many	14	-	CASSLSLRVETQYF	TGCGCCAGCAGCTTGAGTTTAAGGGTAGAGACCCAGTACTTC
TRBV7-9	TRBJ2-3	-	15	TRBD1	CASSRTGVNTDTQYF	TGTGCCAGCAGCCGGACAGGGGTCAACACAGATACGCAGTATTTT
TRBV20-1	TRBJ1-2	few	14	-	CSAPQWAEARGYTF	TGCAGTGCCCCCCAGTGGGCCGAGGCCAGGGGCTACACCTTC
TRBV28	TRBJ1-6	few	14	-	CASSLEPYNSPLHF	TGTGCCAGCAGTTTAGAGCCCTATAATTCACCCCTCCACTTT
TRBV4-1	TRBJ1-1	many	14	TRBD1	CASSLRDRGPEAFF	TGCGCCAGCAGCCTCCGGGACAGGGGGCCTGAAGCTTTCTTT
TRBV6-1	TRBJ2-5	few	13	-	CASQYRVQETQYF	TGTGCCAGCCAGTACAGGGTTCAAGAGACCCAGTACTTC
TRBV6-1	TRBJ2-2	many	13	-	CASREGWTGELFF	TGTGCCAGCAGGGAGGGGTGGACCGGGGAGCTGTTTTTT
TRBV7-3	TRBJ2-1	-	13	-	CASRPGQNNEQFF	TGTGCCAGCAGGCCGGGACAAAACAATGAGCAGTTCTTC
TRBV11-2	TRBJ1-1	many	15	-	CASSLAQGVATEAFF	TGTGCCAGCAGCTTGGCCCAGGGTGTCGCCACTGAAGCTTTCTTT
TRBV6-2/TRBV6-3	TRBJ1-6	many	12	-	CASIGRGSPLHF	TGTGCCAGCATCGGCAGGGGCTCACCCCTCCACTTT
TRBV7-9	TRBJ2-5	few	13	-	CASSTRPQETQYF	TGTGCCAGCAGCACCCGGCCCCAAGAGACCCAGTACTTC
TRBV15	TRBJ2-3	many	13	-	CATSRGAPDTQYF	TGTGCCACCAGCAGAGGGGCCCCAGATACGCAGTATTTT
TRBV5-4	TRBJ2-3	-	21	TRBD2	CASSLSVVLGRGGRVTDTQYF	TGTGCCAGCAGCTTGTCAGTGGTGCTTGGGCGGGGGGGCCGGGTCACAGATACGCAGTATTTT
TRBV6-1	TRBJ2-7	many	13	-	CASSPGPIYEQYF	TGTGCCAGCAGTCCGGGACCGATCTACGAGCAGTACTTC
TRBV3-1	TRBJ2-3	-	17	TRBD2	CASSPWWGAGHTDTQYF	TGTGCCAGCAGCCCGTGGTGGGGAGCGGGGCACACAGATACGCAGTATTTT
TRBV7-7	TRBJ2-5	many	14	-	CASSLTGGRKTQYF	TGTGCTAGCAGCCTAACGGGGGGCCGAAAGACCCAGTACTTC
TRBV10-2	TRBJ2-1	few	17	TRBD2	CASSARIAGAPDNEQFF	TGCGCCAGCAGCGCTCGTATAGCGGGGGCCCCAGACAATGAGCAGTTCTTC
TRBV6-5	TRBJ2-1	many	15	TRBD2	CASLGVGGYYNEQFF	TGTGCCAGCCTGGGGGTCGGGGGGTATTACAATGAGCAGTTCTTC
TRBV4-2	TRBJ2-2	many	16	-	CASSQVGTANTGELFF	TGTGCCAGCAGCCAAGTTGGGACCGCGAACACCGGGGAGCTGTTTTTT
TRBV20-1	TRBJ2-7	-	17	TRBD2	CSARDRGGQLVDYEQYF	TGCAGTGCTAGAGATCGCGGGGGGCAGCTGGTGGACTACGAGCAGTACTTC
TRBV19	TRBJ2-1	few	13	-	CASTAGVYNEQFF	TGTGCCAGTACAGCAGGGGTCTACAATGAGCAGTTCTTC
TRBV25-1	TRBJ2-1	-	14	-	CAMGPGLLYNEQFF	TGTGCCATGGGCCCCGGGCTCCTCTACAATGAGCAGTTCTTC
TRBV15	TRBJ2-5	few	16	-	CATSSFSGIHEETQYF	TGTGCCACCAGCAGTTTCTCCGGAATTCATGAGGAGACCCAGTACTTC
TRBV4-2	TRBJ2-3	-	15	TRBD1	CASSQEGQGTDTQYF	TGTGCCAGCAGCCAAGAGGGACAGGGGACAGATACGCAGTATTTT
TRBV12-3/TRBV12-4	TRBJ2-3	many	13	-	CASSPHSTDTQYF	TGTGCCAGCTCACCCCATAGCACAGATACGCAGTATTTT
TRBV20-1	TRBJ1-6	few	12	-	CSASRWNSPLHF	TGCAGTGCTAGCCGCTGGAATTCACCCCTCCACTTT
TRBV7-8	TRBJ2-5	few	17	TRBD1	CASSLRTGTGDPETQYF	TGTGCCAGCAGCTTGCGAACCGGGACAGGGGATCCAGAGACCCAGTACTTC
TRBV11-1	TRBJ2-7	few	18	TRBD2	CASSPPGTSGLLTYEQYF	TGTGCCAGCAGCCCCCCTGGGACTAGCGGGCTCCTTACCTACGAGCAGTACTTC
TRBV11-2	TRBJ2-3	few	14	-	CASSGDGNTDTQYF	TGTGCCAGCAGCGGCGACGGAAACACAGATACGCAGTATTTT
TRBV4-3	TRBJ1-2	many	16	TRBD1	CASSQDWGTGDYGYTF	TGCGCCAGCAGCCAAGATTGGGGGACAGGGGACTATGGCTACACCTTC
TRBV5-6	TRBJ2-1	-	14	TRBD1	CASSWRQGGNEQFF	TGTGCCAGCAGCTGGAGACAGGGGGGGAATGAGCAGTTCTTC
TRBV20-1	TRBJ2-7	many	13	TRBD1	CSARETGSYEQYF	TGCAGTGCTAGAGAGACAGGGTCCTACGAGCAGTACTTC